This is a list of T cell receptor beta chains from one sample in a study of T cell responses to AZD1222 COVID-19 vaccine. Produced via immunoSEQ multiplex PCR; TCRdb's table is partial and in-frame only. The sample includes 70,000 to 95,000 clones, more than 85% seen only once; the top ten take approximately 8%. This sample comprised peripheral blood, obtained 28 days after the second AZD1222 dose. The receptor source for this set is an adult who received the AZD1222 COVID-19 vaccine. Each CDR3 is given with its conserved first and last residue. Not all rows give a size; the values are once, few, many and, for expanded clones, a class.

>.|TRBV5-1
CASRLAEFYNEQFF
>.|TRBV5-1
CASSSGLANEQYF
>.|TRBV4-3
CASSQAGGRPYNEQFF
>once|TRBV4-2
CASMTIGTGGLETQYF
>.|TRBV19
CASSNRELAKNIQYF
>.|TRBV11-2
CASSTHYEQYF
>once|TRBV7-3
CASSARQSYNSPLHF
>.|TRBV5-1
CASSLEKGSSYEQYF
>.|TRBV5-1
CASKGARSTDTQYF
>.|TRBV9
CASSVGRPSYNEQFF
>.|TRBV10-3
CAISESVGRAGDEQFF
>.|TRBV27
CASSTGFGQPQHF
>.|TRBV4-1
CASSQERTTPGTDTQYF
>.|TRBV5-5
CASSFTPESYEQYF
>.|TRBV6-6
CASSYRPDLTTDTQYF
>.|TRBV19
CASSGLAEGVSYEQYF
>.|TRBV11-2
CASSLGEGTFYEQYF
>.|TRBV7-2
CASSLGGPSTVQYF
>.|TRBV3-1/TRBV3-2
CASSQVASSTQYF
>.|TRBV7-9
CASSPSNSGHNEQFF
>.|TRBV7-8
CASSSTGATGELFF
>.|TRBV4-2
CASSQDQLAGGAGELFF
>.|TRBV18
CASSTTGVGELFF
>.|TRBV9
CASSPGGSSNQPQHF
>once|TRBV28
CASTDGGGSYNSPLHF
>.|TRBV6-5
CASSYSRGTEAFF
>.|TRBV5-1
CASSFDAGGAGELFF
>.|TRBV19
CASSVTGEGYTF
>.|TRBV24-1
CATGRDHEQFF
>.|TRBV28
CASRSPTLSSTGELFF
>.|TRBV30
CAWAGQGAEKLFF
>.|TRBV3-1/TRBV3-2
CASSQIQSSSGNTIYF